Below, one TCR beta chain is given with its context. This sample is part of a study of shared clonotypes between healthy human individuals. V was pared by 5 bases and J by 4 bases, with 11 bases of the junction left unmatched. The CDR3 consists of 15 residues. Germline V CDR1 and CDR2: PRHDT, FYEKMQ (reference sequence). The repertoire was sequenced with immunoSEQ multiplex PCR; TCRdb's copy has only in-frame clones and lacks some. Among approximately 710,000 clones listed, 90% were seen once. The clonotype comes from a man in his late teens or twenties in good health. Some clones in this sample may be carry-over from other donors' samples. The chain carries TRBV13 and TRBJ2-7; TRBD1 matches 7 bases. Sequenced input: memory CD8+ T cells from PBMCs. As for subset: CD45RO+ cells pooled with CCR7-negative TemRA cells. CDR3 DNA sequence: TGTGCCAGCAGCACCTGGGACAGAGCACCATACGAGCAGTACTTC. Translated, it gives CASSTWDRAPYEQYF.